Listed below are T cell receptor beta chains from one sample, sequenced in a study of T cells in Graves' hyperthyroidism and ophthalmopathy. TCRdb processed the multiplex PCR reads anew with MiXCR; each CDR3 protein has one entry. The data contain hundreds of thousands of distinct CDR3 sequences, 13% to 15% of them seen just once; the ten biggest clones take up approximately 13%. Sequenced sample: blood. Receptor source: a woman aged 40 to 55 with Graves' hyperthyroidism. Each CDR3 is given with its conserved first and last residue. The D gene is left open where the match is weak. Rows may omit the clone size; those that give it use once, few, many or a size class.

d_gene: .
v_gene: TRBV28
j_gene: TRBJ1-2
abundance: .
CDR3nt: TGTGCCAGCAGGGCCTTTAGACAGAGCCGCGTGGGAGGCTACACCTTC
CDR3aa: CASRAFRQSRVGGYTF

d_gene: TRBD1
v_gene: TRBV12-3/TRBV12-4
j_gene: TRBJ1-6
abundance: many
CDR3nt: TGTGCCAGCAGTTTCGCAGGGGGCATGGGGAATTCACCCCTCCACTTT
CDR3aa: CASSFAGGMGNSPLHF

d_gene: .
v_gene: TRBV20-1
j_gene: TRBJ1-5
abundance: many
CDR3nt: TGCAGTGCATCGTCCGGGGGGAGCAATCAGCCCCAGCATTTT
CDR3aa: CSASSGGSNQPQHF

d_gene: .
v_gene: TRBV20-1
j_gene: TRBJ2-7
abundance: many
CDR3nt: TGCAGTGCCTTCATCCCGGGACACCAATCCTACGAGCAGTACTTC
CDR3aa: CSAFIPGHQSYEQYF

d_gene: TRBD1
v_gene: TRBV27
j_gene: TRBJ2-1
abundance: few
CDR3nt: TGTGCCAGCAAGGACAGGGGGTTGGATGAGCAGTTCTTC
CDR3aa: CASKDRGLDEQFF

d_gene: TRBD1
v_gene: TRBV7-8
j_gene: TRBJ1-1
abundance: many
CDR3nt: TGTGCCAGCAGCTTAACTACAGGGGGCTCGGGCACTGAAGCTTTCTTT
CDR3aa: CASSLTTGGSGTEAFF

d_gene: TRBD2
v_gene: TRBV2
j_gene: TRBJ2-7
abundance: many
CDR3nt: TGTGCCAGCAGTGTAGCCGGGGGGTTAGAGCAGTACTTC
CDR3aa: CASSVAGGLEQYF

d_gene: .
v_gene: TRBV11-2
j_gene: TRBJ1-5
abundance: many
CDR3nt: TGTGCCAGCAGCTCGGGTGGTGCAGGTCAGCCCCAGCATTTT
CDR3aa: CASSSGGAGQPQHF

d_gene: .
v_gene: TRBV28
j_gene: TRBJ1-3
abundance: many
CDR3nt: TGTGCCAGCAGTTTGCGGCCAGCGAGCTCTGGAAACACCATATATTTT
CDR3aa: CASSLRPASSGNTIYF

d_gene: .
v_gene: TRBV28
j_gene: TRBJ1-5
abundance: many
CDR3nt: TGTGCCAGCAGTTTAAGGTTCATCGGGGGGTTTCAGCCCCAGCATTTT
CDR3aa: CASSLRFIGGFQPQHF

d_gene: .
v_gene: TRBV19
j_gene: TRBJ2-1
abundance: .
CDR3nt: TGTGCCAGTAGTTGGGTTCCCGGTGGGGATGAGCAGTTCTTC
CDR3aa: CASSWVPGGDEQFF